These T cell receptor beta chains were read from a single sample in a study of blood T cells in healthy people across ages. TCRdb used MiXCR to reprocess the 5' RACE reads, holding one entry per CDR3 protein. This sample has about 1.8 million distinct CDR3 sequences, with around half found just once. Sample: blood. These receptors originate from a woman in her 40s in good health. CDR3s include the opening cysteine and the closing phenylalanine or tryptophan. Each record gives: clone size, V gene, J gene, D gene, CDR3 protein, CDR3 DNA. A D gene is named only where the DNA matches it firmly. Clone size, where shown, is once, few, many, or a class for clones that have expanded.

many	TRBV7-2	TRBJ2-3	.	CASSLAGGGADTQYF	TGTGCCAGCAGCTTAGCTGGAGGGGGGGCCGATACGCAGTATTTT
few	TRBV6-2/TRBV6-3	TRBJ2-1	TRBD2	CASTSRTSEYNEQFF	TGTGCCAGCACCTCCCGGACTAGCGAGTACAATGAGCAGTTCTTC
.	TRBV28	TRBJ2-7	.	CASSLWGGPPYEQYF	TGTGCCAGCAGTTTATGGGGGGGGCCTCCCTACGAGCAGTACTTC
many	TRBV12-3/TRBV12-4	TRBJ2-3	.	CASSLANTDTQYF	TGTGCCAGCAGCTTAGCCAACACAGATACGCAGTATTTT
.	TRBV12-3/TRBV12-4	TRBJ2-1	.	CASSLEAINEQFF	TGTGCCAGCAGTTTAGAAGCTATCAATGAGCAGTTCTTC
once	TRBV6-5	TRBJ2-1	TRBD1	CASSPLDREYNEQFF	TGTGCCAGCAGCCCCTTGGACAGGGAATACAATGAGCAGTTCTTC
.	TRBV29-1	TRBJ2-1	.	CSVDGAEGKSSYNEQFF	TGCAGCGTTGACGGGGCCGAGGGTAAAAGTTCCTACAATGAGCAGTTCTTC
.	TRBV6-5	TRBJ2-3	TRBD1	CASRIKHGTGVSDTQYF	TGTGCCAGCAGGATCAAGCACGGGACAGGGGTCTCAGATACGCAGTATTTT
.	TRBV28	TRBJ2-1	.	CASTSTGNNEQFF	TGTGCCAGCACCTCTACAGGTAACAATGAGCAGTTCTTC
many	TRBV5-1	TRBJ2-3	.	CASSLAQGTDTQYF	TGCGCCAGCAGCTTGGCGCAGGGTACAGATACGCAGTATTTT
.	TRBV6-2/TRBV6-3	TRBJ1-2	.	CASSSRIVRSYTF	TGTGCCAGCAGTTCCAGGATAGTGCGTAGCTACACCTTC
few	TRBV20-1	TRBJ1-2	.	CSTRGNYGYTF	TGCAGTACGCGGGGGAACTATGGCTACACCTTC
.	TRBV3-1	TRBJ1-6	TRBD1	CASSQPDRALDSNSCSPLHF	TGTGCCAGCAGCCAACCCGACAGGGCCCTGGACTCGAACAGTTGTTCACCCCTCCACTTT
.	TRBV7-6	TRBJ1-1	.	CASSLQGQSQAFF	TGTGCCAGCAGCCTCCAAGGACAGTCCCAAGCTTTCTTT
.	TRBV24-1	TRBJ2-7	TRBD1	CASHRDRILEQYF	TGTGCCTCCCACCGGGACAGGATCCTCGAGCAGTACTTC
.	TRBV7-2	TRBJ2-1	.	CASSLVQGGYEQFF	TGTGCCAGCAGCTTAGTTCAGGGGGGCTACGAGCAGTTCTTC
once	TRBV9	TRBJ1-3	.	CASTQGGVGNTIYF	TGTGCCAGCACCCAAGGGGGGGTTGGAAACACCATATATTTT
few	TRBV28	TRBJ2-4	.	CASSFLSPGDQYF	TGTGCCAGCAGTTTCCTGTCTCCGGGAGATCAGTACTTC
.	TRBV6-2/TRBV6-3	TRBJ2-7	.	CASSAPGTYTYEQYF	TGTGCCAGCAGCGCGCCCGGGACGTATACCTACGAGCAGTACTTC
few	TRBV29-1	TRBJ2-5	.	CSVGLLGETQYF	TGCAGCGTTGGATTGCTCGGGGAGACCCAGTACTTC
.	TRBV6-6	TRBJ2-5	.	CASSYNHPAQETQYF	TGTGCCAGCAGTTACAACCATCCCGCTCAAGAGACCCAGTACTTC
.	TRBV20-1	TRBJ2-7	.	CSARDSYRVAYEQYF	TGCAGTGCTAGAGATTCCTACAGGGTGGCCTACGAGCAGTACTTC
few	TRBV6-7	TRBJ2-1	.	CASTPEGRRTYNEQFF	TGTGCCAGCACCCCTGAGGGAAGACGAACTTACAATGAGCAGTTCTTC
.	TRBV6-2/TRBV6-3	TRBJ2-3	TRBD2	CASSYPLQSGKPTDTQYF	TGTGCCAGCAGTTACCCCCTCCAAAGCGGGAAACCAACAGATACGCAGTATTTT
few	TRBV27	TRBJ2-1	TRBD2	CASSFDPYGEGLDEQFF	TGTGCCAGCAGTTTCGACCCCTACGGGGAGGGGCTGGATGAGCAGTTCTTC
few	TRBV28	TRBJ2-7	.	CASSLMRYEQYF	TGTGCCAGCAGTTTAATGCGCTACGAGCAGTACTTC